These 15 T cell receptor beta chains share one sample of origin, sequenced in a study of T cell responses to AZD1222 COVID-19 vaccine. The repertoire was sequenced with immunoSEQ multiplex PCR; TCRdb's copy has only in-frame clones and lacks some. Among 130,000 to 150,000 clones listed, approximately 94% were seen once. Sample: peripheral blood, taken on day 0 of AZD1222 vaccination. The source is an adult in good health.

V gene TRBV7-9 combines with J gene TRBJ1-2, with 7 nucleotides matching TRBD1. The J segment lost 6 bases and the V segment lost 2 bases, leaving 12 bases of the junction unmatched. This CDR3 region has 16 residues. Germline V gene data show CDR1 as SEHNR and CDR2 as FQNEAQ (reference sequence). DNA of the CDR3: TGTGCCAGCAGCTTAAAGGGTGGGCAGGGGGAAAATGGCTACACCTTC. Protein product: CASSLKGGQGENGYTF.

CDR3 region: CSVEGTPTDNEQFF. The CDR3, as DNA: TGCAGCGTTGAGGGGACCCCGACGGACAATGAGCAGTTCTTC. V gene TRBV29-1 combines with J gene TRBJ2-1; the D call may be TRBD1 or TRBD2 (5 bases each). This CDR3 spans 14 amino acids. The V gene lost 3 bases and the J gene lost 5 bases, with 14 bases spanning the gap. Germline V gives CDR1 SQVTM, CDR2 ANQGSEA.

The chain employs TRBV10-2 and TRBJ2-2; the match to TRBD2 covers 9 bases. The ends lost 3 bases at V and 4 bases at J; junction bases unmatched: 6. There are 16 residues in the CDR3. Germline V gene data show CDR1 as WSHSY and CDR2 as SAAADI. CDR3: CASSDKRREGTGELFF. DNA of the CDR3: TGCGCCAGCAGTGATAAAAGGCGGGAGGGCACCGGGGAGCTGTTTTTT.

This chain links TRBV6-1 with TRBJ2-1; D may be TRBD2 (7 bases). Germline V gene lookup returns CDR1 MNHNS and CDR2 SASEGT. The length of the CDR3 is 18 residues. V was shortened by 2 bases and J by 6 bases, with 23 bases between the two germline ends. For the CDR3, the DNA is TGTGCCAGCAGTGAATTCCATCTTACGGGGGGCCTCCTCAATGAGCAGTTCTTC. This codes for CASSEFHLTGGLLNEQFF.

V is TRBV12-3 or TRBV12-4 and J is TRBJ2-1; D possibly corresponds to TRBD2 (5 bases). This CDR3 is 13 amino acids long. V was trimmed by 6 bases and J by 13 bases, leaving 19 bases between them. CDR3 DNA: TGTGCCAGCAGATTTGCGGGCCAAGAGATCCAGTTCTTC. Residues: CASRFAGQEIQFF.

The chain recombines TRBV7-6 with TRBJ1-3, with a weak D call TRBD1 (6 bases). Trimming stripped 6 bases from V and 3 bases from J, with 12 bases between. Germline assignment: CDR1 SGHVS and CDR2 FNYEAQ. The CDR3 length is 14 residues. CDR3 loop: CASSKRRGGNTIYF. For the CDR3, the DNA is TGTGCCAGCAGTAAACGCAGGGGTGGAAACACCATATATTTT.

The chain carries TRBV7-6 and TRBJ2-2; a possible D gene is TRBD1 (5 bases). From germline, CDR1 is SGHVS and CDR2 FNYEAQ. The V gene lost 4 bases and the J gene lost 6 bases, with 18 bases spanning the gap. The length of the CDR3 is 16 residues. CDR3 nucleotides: TGTGCCAGCAGCTCGACAGAGACCCTCCCCGCCGGGGAGCTGTTTTTT. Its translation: CASSSTETLPAGELFF.

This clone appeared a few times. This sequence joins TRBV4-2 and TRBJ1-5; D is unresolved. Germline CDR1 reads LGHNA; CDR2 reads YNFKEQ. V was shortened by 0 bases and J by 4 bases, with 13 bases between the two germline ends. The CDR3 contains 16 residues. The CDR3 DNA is TGTGCCAGCAGCCAAGATCGGGCGGGCACAAATCAGCCCCAGCATTTT. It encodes CASSQDRAGTNQPQHF.

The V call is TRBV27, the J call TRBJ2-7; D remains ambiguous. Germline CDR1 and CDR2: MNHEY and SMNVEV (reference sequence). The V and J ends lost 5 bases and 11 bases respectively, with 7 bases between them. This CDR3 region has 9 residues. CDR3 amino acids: CASSRLEYF. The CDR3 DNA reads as TGTGCCAGCAGTCGATTGGAGTACTTC.

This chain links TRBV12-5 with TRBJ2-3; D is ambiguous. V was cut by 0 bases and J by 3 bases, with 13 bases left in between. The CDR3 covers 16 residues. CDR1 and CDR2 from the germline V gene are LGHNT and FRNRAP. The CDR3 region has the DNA TGTGCTAGTGGTTTGGTAGCTCCCCTCTTTACAGATACGCAGTATTTT. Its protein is CASGLVAPLFTDTQYF.

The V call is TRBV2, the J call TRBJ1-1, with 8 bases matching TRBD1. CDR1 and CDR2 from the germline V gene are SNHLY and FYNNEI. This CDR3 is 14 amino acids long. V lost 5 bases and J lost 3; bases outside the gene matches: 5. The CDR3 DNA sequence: TGTGCCAGCAGTCGACAGGGGAGGGACACTGAAGCTTTCTTT. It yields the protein CASSRQGRDTEAFF.

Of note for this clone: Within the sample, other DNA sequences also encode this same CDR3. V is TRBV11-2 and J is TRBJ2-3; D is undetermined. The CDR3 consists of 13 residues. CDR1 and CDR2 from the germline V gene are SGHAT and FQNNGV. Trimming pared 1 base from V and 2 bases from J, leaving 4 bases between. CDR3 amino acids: CASSLGLTDTQYF. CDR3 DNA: TGTGCCAGCAGCTTAGGACTCACAGATACGCAGTATTTT.

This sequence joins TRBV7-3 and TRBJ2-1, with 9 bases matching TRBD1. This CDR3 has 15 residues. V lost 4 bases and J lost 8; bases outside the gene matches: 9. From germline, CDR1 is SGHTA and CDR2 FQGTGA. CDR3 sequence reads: CASSYGQGSFDEQFF. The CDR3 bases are TGTGCCAGCAGCTACGGACAGGGGAGTTTCGATGAGCAGTTCTTC.

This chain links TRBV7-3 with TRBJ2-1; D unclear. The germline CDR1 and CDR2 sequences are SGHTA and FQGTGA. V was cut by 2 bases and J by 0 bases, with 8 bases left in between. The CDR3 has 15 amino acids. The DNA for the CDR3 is TGTGCCAGCAGCTTAGCGGATAGCTCCTACAATGAGCAGTTCTTC. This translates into CASSLADSSYNEQFF.

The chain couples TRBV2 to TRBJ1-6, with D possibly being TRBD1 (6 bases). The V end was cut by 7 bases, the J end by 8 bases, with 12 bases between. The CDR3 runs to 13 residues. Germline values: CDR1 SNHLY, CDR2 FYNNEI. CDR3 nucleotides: TGTGCCAGCACAGGGGAGAGGGATTCACCCCTCCACTTT. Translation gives CASTGERDSPLHF.